The 14 T cell receptor beta chains listed next were all sequenced from one sample in a study of blood T cell repertoires in COVID-19. Clones were read by immunoSEQ multiplex PCR, and TCRdb kept only the in-frame ones, dropping some. The sample consists of some 240,000 clones, around 87% of them appearing once. The source material was PBMCs or T cells enriched from blood (not recorded which). These receptors came from a woman in her thirties or forties with acute COVID-19.

This clone was seen only a few times. The rearrangement joins TRBV6-5 to TRBJ2-5; possible D gene TRBD1, 6 bases. V was cut by 7 bases and J by 1 base, with 13 bases left in between. The CDR3 runs 14 residues. Germline V gene data show CDR1 as MNHEY and CDR2 as SVGAGI. The DNA of the CDR3 is TGTGCCAGCACCCCCGACAGGCTCCAAGAGACCCAGTACTTC. This sequence encodes CASTPDRLQETQYF.

The J gene is TRBJ1-1, the V gene TRBV27, with D uncertain. V gave up 1 base and J gave up 3 bases, with 9 bases separating them. CDR3 length: 14 amino acids. CDR1 is MNHEY and CDR2 is SMNVEV in the germline V gene (reference sequence). For the CDR3, the DNA is TGTGCCAGCAGTTTATACAGTAGATACACTGAAGCTTTCTTT. It encodes CASSLYSRYTEAFF.

In regard to this clone: The sample carries other DNA sequences with the same CDR3. The chain carries TRBV27 and TRBJ2-7, with 8 bases lining up with TRBD1. The germline gives CDR1 MNHEY, CDR2 SMNVEV (reference sequence). The CDR3 spans 14 residues. V gave up 3 bases and J gave up 4 bases; unmatched junction bases: 5. The CDR3 region has the DNA TGTGCCAGCAGTTTGGCCAGGGGGCGTTACGAGCAGTACTTC. Translated, it gives CASSLARGRYEQYF.

V is TRBV21-1 and J is TRBJ2-3; the table's D call, TRBD2, has no DNA check behind it. TRBV21-1 is a pseudogene. The CDR3 length is 19 residues. CDR3: CASSKDGGLKIHFTDTQYF. For the CDR3, the DNA is TGTGCCAGCAGCAAAGATGGGGGACTCAAGATACATTTCACGGATACGCAGTATTTT.

The chain employs TRBV6-5 and TRBJ1-2, with a tentative D call TRBD1 (5 bases). Trimming pared 6 bases from V and 8 bases from J, leaving 16 bases between. The CDR3 length is 13 residues. Germline V gives CDR1 MNHEY, CDR2 SVGAGI. As DNA, the CDR3 is TGTGCCAGCAGGGACATTCAGGGAAACGGCTACACCTTC. This encodes CASRDIQGNGYTF.

The chain's CDR3 is CASSLSGNEQYF. CDR3 DNA: TGTGCCAGCAGCTTGTCGGGGAACGAGCAGTACTTC. This chain joins TRBV5-4 and TRBJ2-7; the D gene is possibly TRBD2 (5 bases). CDR3 length: 12 residues. V lost 1 base and J 5 bases, leaving 7 bases between the germline ends. CDR1 is SGHNT and CDR2 is YYREEE in the germline V gene (reference sequence).

CDR3 sequence (DNA): TGTGCCAGCAGCTTAGTGCGGGAGTTCTCCTACAATGAGCAGTTCTTC. This encodes CASSLVREFSYNEQFF. J is TRBJ2-1 and V is TRBV7-6; TRBD2 matches 7 bases. Looked up from germline, CDR1 is SGHVS and CDR2 is FNYEAQ. J was trimmed by 0 bases and V by 1 base; bases with no gene match: 3. This CDR3 has 16 amino acids.

The chain joins TRBV7-3 to TRBJ2-7; D remains unclear. Germline V gene lookup returns CDR1 SGHTA and CDR2 FQGTGA. V lost 2 bases to trimming and J lost 2 bases, with 10 bases between them. The CDR3 consists of 14 residues. Here the CDR3 reads CASSLSGAPYEQYF. In DNA, the CDR3 is TGTGCCAGCAGCTTATCTGGAGCCCCCTACGAGCAGTACTTC.

The chain recombines TRBV10-3 with TRBJ1-5; D remains unclear. CDR1 ENHRY and CDR2 SYGVKD come from the germline V gene. V was clipped by 7 bases and J by 0 bases, with 4 bases between them. There are 12 residues in the CDR3. The CDR3 bases are TGTGCCATCAACAGTAGCAATCAGCCCCAGCATTTT. This sequence encodes CAINSSNQPQHF.

The chain has TRBV5-6 and TRBJ2-7, with D possibly matching TRBD1 (5 bases). The V end lost 3 bases, the J end lost 7 bases, and 17 bases lay between the germline ends. Germline values: CDR1 SGHDT, CDR2 YYEEEE. The CDR3 has 14 residues. CDR3 in amino acids: CASSSLWGNREQYF. The CDR3, as DNA: TGTGCCAGCAGCTCACTATGGGGCAATCGGGAGCAGTACTTC.

The chain is built from TRBV5-1 and TRBJ2-2; the D gene is possibly TRBD1 (6 bases). V dropped 0 bases and J dropped 5 bases, with 11 bases sitting between them. The CDR3 totals 15 residues. In germline, CDR1 is SGHRS, CDR2 YFSETQ. The CDR3 DNA reads as TGCGCCAGCAGCTTGGGGGCTACAGGGACCGGGGAGCTGTTTTTT. This translates into CASSLGATGTGELFF.

The rearrangement links TRBV6-5 to TRBJ2-5, with D unresolved. The CDR3 is made up of 12 amino acids. The ends were cut back, 5 bases at V and 5 bases at J, with 9 bases in the middle. The germline V gene encodes CDR1 MNHEY and CDR2 SVGAGI. DNA for the CDR3: TGTGCCAGCAGTCAGGAAAGGGAGACCCAGTACTTC. Protein: CASSQERETQYF.

The chain links TRBV7-2 to TRBJ2-1, with 9 bases that match TRBD2. Germline V gene sequence: CDR1 SGHTA, CDR2 FQGNSA. There are 15 residues in the CDR3. The V gene end was trimmed by 5 bases and the J gene end by 4 bases; junction bases not matched to a gene: 6. The CDR3 protein is CASSLGLATYNEQFF. CDR3 DNA sequence: TGTGCCAGCAGCCTCGGACTAGCGACTTACAATGAGCAGTTCTTC.

CDR3: CASSLGQALQETQYF. Here the CDR3 DNA reads TGCGCCAGCAGCCTTGGACAGGCCCTCCAAGAGACCCAGTACTTC. The V call is TRBV5-1, the J call TRBJ2-5; 7 nucleotides align to TRBD1. The CDR3 length is 15 residues. V shed 4 bases and J 1 base; nucleotides not matched to a gene: 7. Germline CDR1 reads SGHRS; CDR2 reads YFSETQ.